These 23 T cell receptor beta chains were sequenced from one sample in a study of blood T cell repertoires in COVID-19 (dated by TCRdb to about 2020). To prepare the library, the immunoSEQ multiplex PCR assay was applied. What TCRdb holds here is the immuneACCESS table cut down to in-frame rearrangements. Part of the clones is not present; checked against another copy, under half of the missing clones reflect an unresolved V gene, and the others are unexplained. In all, the sample holds hundreds of thousands of clones, and 83% of those were seen once. Of the sample, 0.95% to 1.5% is held by the ten largest clones. The sequenced material came from peripheral blood. These receptors came from a woman younger than 45 with COVID-19, enrolled during active disease.

The V call is TRBV7-3, the J call TRBJ2-1; 9 nucleotides match TRBD1. The V gene end was trimmed by 1 base and the J gene end by 7 bases; junction bases not matched to a gene: 5. The CDR3 sequence is 15 residues long. The germline CDR1 and CDR2 sequences are SGHTA and FQGTGA. The CDR3 loop is CASSLNGQGNNEQFF. The DNA of the CDR3 is TGTGCCAGCAGCTTAAACGGACAGGGGAATAATGAGCAGTTCTTC.

The chain links TRBV5-1 to TRBJ2-2; 7 bases align to TRBD2. CDR3 size: 15 residues. The germline CDR1 and CDR2 sequences are SGHRS and YFSETQ. Trimming cost V 0 bases and J 2 bases; bases outside gene matches: 1. CDR3 DNA sequence: TGCGCCAGCAGCTTGGGGGGACTAAACACCGGGGAGCTGTTTTTT. As protein: CASSLGGLNTGELFF.

The V call is TRBV6-2 or TRBV6-3, the J call TRBJ1-5; perhaps TRBD1 as D (5 bases). CDR1 and CDR2 from the germline V gene are MNHEY and SVGEGT. The CDR3 contains 13 residues. V was pared by 4 bases and J by 5 bases, with 9 bases between. This chain's CDR3 is CASSLAGHQPQHF. The CDR3 DNA reads as TGTGCCAGCAGTTTGGCAGGGCATCAGCCCCAGCATTTT.

With respect to this clone: Other DNA sequences in this sample translate to the same CDR3. The chain is built from TRBV5-1 and TRBJ1-4; D call uncertain. CDR1 and CDR2 from the germline V gene are SGHRS and YFSETQ. Trimming left V 0 bases short and J 5 bases short, with 5 bases between. The CDR3 contains 13 residues. The CDR3 loop is CASSLGENEKLFF. The CDR3 nucleotides are TGCGCCAGCAGCTTGGGGGAGAATGAAAAACTGTTTTTT. Full variable domain (rest looked up from reference TRBV5-1 and TRBJ1-4): KAGVTQTPRYLIKTRGQQVTLSCSPISGHRSVSWYQQTPGQGLQFLFEYFSETQRNKGNFPGRFSGRQFSNSRSEMNVSTLELGDSALYLCASSLGENEKLFFGSGTQLSVL.

The genes are TRBV24-1 and TRBJ2-1; D unclear. In germline, CDR1 is KGHDR, CDR2 SFDVKD. Between the trimmed V and J ends, which lost 9 bases and 4 bases, there was a span of 6 bases. The CDR3 consists of 11 residues. CDR3: CATGPYNEQFF. CDR3 sequence (DNA): TGTGCCACCGGGCCGTACAATGAGCAGTTCTTC.

The chain combines TRBV9 with TRBJ2-7, with 9 bases lining up with TRBD1. V gave up 3 bases and J gave up 0 bases; unmatched junction bases: 4. The V gene's germline CDR1 is SGDLS and CDR2 YYNGEE. The CDR3 loop spans 15 amino acids. CDR3 in DNA: TGTGCCAGCAGCGCCGGACAGGGGAGCTCCTACGAGCAGTACTTC. Amino acid sequence: CASSAGQGSSYEQYF.

Worth noting for this clone: Different DNA sequences within this sample yield the same CDR3. The chain has TRBV5-1 and TRBJ2-3, with 7 positions matching TRBD2. The germline V gene encodes CDR1 SGHRS and CDR2 YFSETQ. V lost 0 bases to trimming and J lost 3 bases; unmatched junction nucleotides: 4. The CDR3 contains 15 residues. The CDR3 DNA is TGCGCCAGCAGCTTGGCCCTGGGGGGGACAGATACGCAGTATTTT. It specifies CASSLALGGTDTQYF.

In nucleotides, the CDR3 is TGTGCCAGCAGCTCCCCGGGCAGGGGGGATACGCAGTATTTT. Its protein product is CASSSPGRGDTQYF. The V and J genes are TRBV7-2 and TRBJ2-3; 7 bases map to TRBD1. The CDR3 is 14 residues long. Germline V gene data show CDR1 as SGHTA and CDR2 as FQGNSA. The junction had 7 bases not matched to a gene; V was cut back by 4 bases and J by 6 bases. Drawing the rest from reference TRBV7-2 and TRBJ2-3, the complete variable domain is GAGVSQSPSNKVTEKGKDVELRCDPISGHTALYWYRQSLGQGLEFLIYFQGNSAPDKSGLPSDRFSAERTGGSVSTLTIQRTQQEDSAVYLCASSSPGRGDTQYFGPGTRLTVL.

This rearrangement joins TRBV18 to TRBJ2-6; TRBD1 matches at 12 bases. The germline gives CDR1 KGHSH, CDR2 LQKENI. CDR3 length: 21 residues. Trimming took 1 base from V and 1 from J; bases not matched to a gene: 11. CDR3 nucleotide sequence: TGTGCCAGCTCACCACTCCCGGGACAGGGGGCTCTCCCGTCTGGGGCCAACGTCCTGACTTTC. It encodes CASSPLPGQGALPSGANVLTF.

This clone was detected only a few times. The CDR3, as DNA: TGCGCCAGCAGCCAGGGATCCGGGACTAGCGGGGCTAGCACAGATACGCAGTATTTT. Protein product: CASSQGSGTSGASTDTQYF. J is TRBJ2-3 and V is TRBV4-3; 13 nucleotides line up with TRBD2. Trimming at V came to 3 bases and at J to 0 bases, leaving 9 bases not matched to a gene. Germline CDR1 LGHNA, CDR2 YSLEER. The CDR3 loop spans 19 amino acids.

The CDR3 sequence: CASSSTGTGKRNGYTF. The CDR3 region has the DNA TGTGCCAGCAGCTCCACCGGGACAGGGAAGAGGAATGGCTACACCTTC. V gene TRBV13 combines with J gene TRBJ1-2; 9 nucleotides match TRBD1. The CDR3 sequence is 16 residues long. The J segment lost 6 bases and the V segment lost 4 bases, leaving 12 bases of the junction unmatched. Germline V gene sequence: CDR1 PRHDT, CDR2 FYEKMQ (reference sequence). The full variable domain, completed using reference TRBV13 and TRBJ1-2, is AAGVIQSPRHLIKEKRETATLKCYPIPRHDTVYWYQQGPGQDPQFLISFYEKMQSDKGSIPDRFSAQQFSDYHSELNMSSLELGDSALYFCASSSTGTGKRNGYTFGSGTRLTVV.

This chain uses TRBV5-4 with TRBJ1-1, with a weak D call TRBD1 (6 bases). Germline CDR1 SGHNT, CDR2 YYREEE (reference sequence). V lost 0 bases and J lost 0, with 12 bases in between. The CDR3 consists of 16 residues. Here the CDR3 DNA reads TGTGCCAGCAGCTTGGGCCGGGGGGCCGTGAACACTGAAGCTTTCTTT. Amino acid sequence: CASSLGRGAVNTEAFF.

This chain joins TRBV7-9 and TRBJ2-5; the match to TRBD2 covers 8 bases. After removal of 8 bases from V and 5 bases from J, the junction contained 7 bases not matched to a gene. CDR3 length equals 13 residues. The V gene's germline CDR1 is SEHNR and CDR2 FQNEAQ (reference sequence). In DNA, the CDR3 is TGTGCCAGCCGCCCCAGCGGGGGTGAGACCCAGTACTTC. This translates into CASRPSGGETQYF.

The chain carries TRBV4-1 and TRBJ1-2; TRBD1 matches 8 bases. Germline loops: CDR1 MGHRA, CDR2 YSYEKL. Germline trimming cut 4 bases from V and 4 bases from J; bases unmatched to any gene: 11. The CDR3 has 16 residues. As DNA, the CDR3 is TGCGCCAGCAGCCTGCAACTCGGGGACAGGATCTATGGCTACACCTTC. Translating it yields CASSLQLGDRIYGYTF.

The CDR3 coding sequence is TGTGCCAGCAGCCTCCAGGGATTGCATGAGCAGTTCTTC. Translation: CASSLQGLHEQFF. The V call is TRBV7-9, the J call TRBJ2-1; a weak D match, TRBD1 (5 bases). This CDR3 is 13 amino acids long. Germline V gene sequence: CDR1 SEHNR, CDR2 FQNEAQ (reference sequence). Trimming took 5 bases from V and 8 from J, leaving 13 bases between them.

This sequence joins TRBV10-1 and TRBJ1-2, with 10 bases that match TRBD1. This CDR3 is built from 16 residues. Trimming at V came to 4 bases and at J to 5 bases, leaving 10 bases not matched to a gene. Germline assignment: CDR1 WNHNN and CDR2 SYGVQD (reference sequence). The DNA of the CDR3 is TGCGCCAGCAGTGGAACCGACAGGGGGCTTTTATATGGCTACACCTTC. Its protein is CASSGTDRGLLYGYTF.

The V and J genes are TRBV7-2 and TRBJ2-1; TRBD2 aligns across 8 bases. The CDR3 contains 19 residues. With 1 base clipped from V and 1 base from J, the junction kept 12 bases outside the gene matches. Germline assignment: CDR1 SGHTA and CDR2 FQGNSA. CDR3 amino acids: CASSLDGRGIRRSYNEQFF. The CDR3 DNA follows: TGTGCCAGCAGCTTAGACGGGAGGGGAATTAGGAGGTCCTACAATGAGCAGTTCTTC.

This clone appeared a single time. Here the CDR3 reads CAISEQGNYEQYF. DNA of the CDR3: TGTGCCATCAGTGAGCAGGGGAACTACGAGCAGTACTTC. The chain couples TRBV10-3 to TRBJ2-7, with D perhaps TRBD1 (6 bases). Germline CDR1 ENHRY, CDR2 SYGVKD. V lost 2 bases and J 3 bases, leaving 8 bases between the germline ends. The CDR3 spans 13 residues.

This clone occurred a few times. J is TRBJ1-1 and V is TRBV10-3; tentatively, D is TRBD1 (5 bases). CDR3 length: 14 amino acids. The germline V gene encodes CDR1 ENHRY and CDR2 SYGVKD. V shed 6 bases and J shed 3 bases, with 14 bases lying between them. CDR3 sequence: CAIRRGLFDTEAFF. The CDR3 bases are TGTGCCATCAGAAGGGGTCTGTTTGACACTGAAGCTTTCTTT.

J is TRBJ2-1 and V is TRBV7-9; 7 bases fit TRBD2. Unmatched junction bases numbered 10, after V lost 1 base and J lost 10 bases. The CDR3 is made up of 15 amino acids. Germline-derived CDR1 and CDR2 are SEHNR and FQNEAQ (reference sequence). CDR3 region: CASSLGDYNRLEQFF. The CDR3 region has the DNA TGTGCCAGCAGCTTAGGGGACTACAACCGGCTAGAGCAGTTCTTC.

This clone has a single count. The chain is built from TRBV7-9 and TRBJ2-7; maybe TRBD2 (5 bases). The CDR3 runs to 13 residues. CDR1 is SEHNR, CDR2 FQNEAQ, per germline (reference sequence). Trimming removed 5 bases from V and 0 bases from J, with 8 bases in between. For the CDR3, the DNA is TGTGCCAGCAGCCCTCGGGGCTCCTACGAGCAGTACTTC. Amino acid sequence: CASSPRGSYEQYF. Full variable domain (outside the CDR3, taken from reference TRBV7-9 and TRBJ2-7): DTGVSQNPRHKITKRGQNVTFRCDPISEHNRLYWYRQTLGQGPEFLTYFQNEAQLEKSRLLSDRFSAERPKGSFSTLEIQRTEQGDSAMYLCASSPRGSYEQYFGPGTRLTVT.

The chain combines TRBV3-1 (or the pseudogene TRBV3-2) with TRBJ2-7; D is uncertain. Germline assignment: CDR1 LGHDT and CDR2 YNNKEL (reference sequence). The CDR3 contains 17 residues. The ends were cut back, 0 bases at V and 2 bases at J, with 17 bases in the middle. In nucleotides, the CDR3 is TGTGCCAGCAGCCAAGATCAGGCCCCCACAGAAACCTACGAGCAGTACTTC. Amino acid sequence: CASSQDQAPTETYEQYF.

V usage is TRBV7-9 and J usage is TRBJ1-2, with 9 bases lining up with TRBD1. V was pared by 2 bases and J by 8 bases, with 6 bases of the junction left unmatched. Germline CDR1 is SEHNR and CDR2 is FQNEAQ (reference sequence). CDR3 length: 14 amino acids. The CDR3 loop is CASSLIQGARGYTF. CDR3 sequence (DNA): TGTGCCAGCAGCTTAATACAGGGGGCAAGAGGCTACACCTTC.